One sample yielded the 7 T cell receptor beta chains listed below, sequenced in a study of shared clonotypes between healthy human individuals. Only in-frame clones appear in the TCRdb table, and some are missing; sequencing was by immunoSEQ multiplex PCR. Of some 1,100,000 clones listed, approximately 78% are singletons. Sequencing used memory CD4+ T cells from PBMCs. Subset indicated: CD45RA-negative fraction. These receptors all stem from a man aged 18 to 29 in good health. Some clones in this sample may be carry-over from other donors' samples.

The chain couples TRBV4-3 to TRBJ1-2; TRBD1 aligns across 8 bases. The CDR3 loop spans 15 amino acids. Germline lookup yields CDR1 LGHNA and CDR2 YSLEER. V lost 3 bases and J lost 6; bases outside the gene matches: 9. Here the CDR3 DNA reads TGCGCCAGCAGCCAGAGAGGACAGGGTATCGATGGCTACACCTTC. Translating gives CASSQRGQGIDGYTF.

The chain employs TRBV27 and TRBJ2-3; TRBD2 agrees at 11 bases. The length of the CDR3 is 16 residues. Trimming at V came to 6 bases and at J to 5 bases, leaving 10 bases not matched to a gene. CDR1 and CDR2 (germline): MNHEY, SMNVEV (reference sequence). Here the CDR3 reads CASRTPGTSGLDTQYF. CDR3 sequence (DNA): TGTGCCAGCAGAACACCCGGGACTAGCGGTCTAGATACGCAGTATTTT.

The V gene is TRBV2, the J gene TRBJ1-5; D gene uncertain. Germline values: CDR1 SNHLY, CDR2 FYNNEI. CDR3 length: 13 residues. Trimming cost V 11 bases and J 4 bases, with 15 bases left between them. CDR3 sequence: CAATNILNQPQHF. CDR3 sequence (DNA): TGTGCCGCCACGAACATTTTAAATCAGCCCCAGCATTTT.

This clone came up many times. The V and J genes are TRBV29-1 and TRBJ2-3; TRBD1 or TRBD2 may be the D gene (5 bases each). The CDR3 has 13 amino acids. Trimming stripped 6 bases from V and 9 bases from J, with 19 bases between. Germline V gene data show CDR1 as SQVTM and CDR2 as ANQGSEA. This CDR3 is CSVGPPNGYTQYF. The CDR3 DNA follows: TGCAGCGTGGGACCCCCGAATGGGTACACGCAGTATTTT.

The chain recombines TRBV30 with TRBJ2-7; 7 bases are shared with TRBD1. The V gene end was trimmed by 2 bases and the J gene end by 3 bases; junction bases not matched to a gene: 7. The CDR3 is 14 amino acids. The V gene's germline CDR1 is GTSNPN and CDR2 SVGIG (reference sequence). In nucleotides, the CDR3 is TGTGCCTGGAGTTTGTCAGGGGGATTCTACGAGCAGTACTTC. The encoded protein is CAWSLSGGFYEQYF. Based on the CDR3 plus reference TRBV30 and TRBJ2-7, the full variable domain is SQTIHQWPATLVQPVGSPLSLECTVEGTSNPNLYWYRQAAGRGLQLLFYSVGIGQISSEVPQNLSASRPQDRQFILSSKKLLLSDSGFYLCAWSLSGGFYEQYFGPGTRLTVT.

In this sample, this clone turned up a few times. The genes are TRBV6-6 and TRBJ2-1, with 7 bases lining up with TRBD2. Germline V lookup: CDR1 MNHNY, CDR2 SVGAGI (reference sequence). The CDR3 has 15 residues. The V and J ends lost 2 bases and 0 bases, in that order; junction bases with no gene match: 1. The CDR3 DNA reads as TGTGCCAGCAGTTACCCGGGGGGCTCCTACAATGAGCAGTTCTTC. It specifies CASSYPGGSYNEQFF.

The chain links TRBV5-4 to TRBJ1-2; TRBD1 might be the D (5 bases). Trimming left V 5 bases short and J 1 base short, with 15 bases between. Germline V gives CDR1 SGHNT, CDR2 YYREEE (reference sequence). This CDR3 is 15 amino acids long. The DNA of the CDR3 is TGTGCCAGCAGACGTCGGGGGGAGTATAACTATGGCTACACCTTC. Translated: CASRRRGEYNYGYTF. Based on the CDR3 plus reference TRBV5-4 and TRBJ1-2, the full variable domain is ETGVTQSPTHLIKTRGQQVTLRCSSQSGHNTVSWYQQALGQGPQFIFQYYREEENGRGNFPPRFSGLQFPNYSSELNVNALELDDSALYLCASRRRGEYNYGYTFGSGTRLTVV.